These T cell receptor beta chains were read from a single sample in a study of T cells in pancreatic ductal adenocarcinoma. TCRdb keeps only in-frame clones here, not all; method: immunoSEQ multiplex PCR. The repertoire holds roughly 100,000 clones, about 95% seen once, with about 3% in the top ten. Sequencing used PBMCs. The receptors shown here come from a human donor with pancreatic ductal adenocarcinoma. The CDR3 runs from the conserved cysteine through the conserved F or W. D genes are given only for firm matches. Clone size is not always given. Where it is, it says once, few, many or a class for expanded clones.

clone_size,v_call,cdr3_length,d_call,j_call,cdr3_nt,cdr3_aa
-,TRBV5-8,16,-,TRBJ2-6,TGTGCCAGCAGCTTTCGGGTACACTCTGGGGCCAACGTCCTGACTTTC,CASSFRVHSGANVLTF
-,TRBV7-6,17,-,TRBJ2-1,TGTGCCAGCAGCTTAGGTGGCGGGACCGATTCCTACAATGAGCAGTTCTTC,CASSLGGGTDSYNEQFF
-,TRBV4-2,15,-,TRBJ2-3,TGTGCCAGCAGCCCCATGGCGGGGCTCACAGATACGCAGTATTTT,CASSPMAGLTDTQYF
-,TRBV19,17,-,TRBJ2-2,TGTGCCAGTAGTTCCGGCACACAGTTCGCGAACACCGGGGAGCTGTTTTTT,CASSSGTQFANTGELFF
-,TRBV15,13,-,TRBJ2-7,TGTGCCACCTCCCAGGGAGGCCCTTACGAGCAGTACTTC,CATSQGGPYEQYF
-,TRBV18,14,TRBD1,TRBJ2-2,TGTGCCAGCCTCCGGGACAGGGACACCGGGGAGCTGTTTTTT,CASLRDRDTGELFF
-,TRBV28,14,TRBD1,TRBJ2-5,TGTGCCAGCAGTAGATATACAGGGGTCGAGACCCAGTACTTC,CASSRYTGVETQYF
-,TRBV6-4,14,TRBD2,TRBJ2-1,TGTGCCAGCAGTAGTACTAGCGGGGGGCATGAGCAGTTCTTC,CASSSTSGGHEQFF
-,TRBV10-3,16,TRBD1,TRBJ1-1,TGTGCCATCAGTGAGTCGTTCGGGACAGGGAACACTGAAGCTTTCTTT,CAISESFGTGNTEAFF
-,TRBV18,13,-,TRBJ2-5,TGTGCCAGCGCCCGCGCACCTCAAGAGACCCAGTACTTC,CASARAPQETQYF
-,TRBV27,14,-,TRBJ2-7,TGTGCCAGCAGTTTGGGTACAGGGTCCTACGAGCAGTACTTC,CASSLGTGSYEQYF
-,TRBV5-1,14,TRBD1,TRBJ1-1,TGCGCCAGCAGCTTGGGACAGGGCAGCACTGAAGCTTTCTTT,CASSLGQGSTEAFF
once,TRBV7-9,16,TRBD1,TRBJ1-1,TGTGCCAGCAGCTTAAAGTCACAGGGGAGTAAAACTGAAGCTTTCTTT,CASSLKSQGSKTEAFF
-,TRBV5-1,14,-,TRBJ2-5,TGCGCCAGCAGCTCGGCGGGACAGCAAGAGACCCAGTACTTC,CASSSAGQQETQYF
-,TRBV5-1,17,TRBD2,TRBJ2-3,TGCGCCAGCAGCTTGGGGCTAGCGGGAGGGCGGCCAGATACGCAGTATTTT,CASSLGLAGGRPDTQYF
-,TRBV4-1,13,TRBD2,TRBJ2-1,TGCGCCAGCAGCCAGGGACTAGCGGACGAGCAGTTCTTC,CASSQGLADEQFF
-,TRBV5-1,15,TRBD1,TRBJ2-2,TGCGCCAGCAGCGCCGGGACAGCCGGCACCGGGGAGCTGTTTTTT,CASSAGTAGTGELFF